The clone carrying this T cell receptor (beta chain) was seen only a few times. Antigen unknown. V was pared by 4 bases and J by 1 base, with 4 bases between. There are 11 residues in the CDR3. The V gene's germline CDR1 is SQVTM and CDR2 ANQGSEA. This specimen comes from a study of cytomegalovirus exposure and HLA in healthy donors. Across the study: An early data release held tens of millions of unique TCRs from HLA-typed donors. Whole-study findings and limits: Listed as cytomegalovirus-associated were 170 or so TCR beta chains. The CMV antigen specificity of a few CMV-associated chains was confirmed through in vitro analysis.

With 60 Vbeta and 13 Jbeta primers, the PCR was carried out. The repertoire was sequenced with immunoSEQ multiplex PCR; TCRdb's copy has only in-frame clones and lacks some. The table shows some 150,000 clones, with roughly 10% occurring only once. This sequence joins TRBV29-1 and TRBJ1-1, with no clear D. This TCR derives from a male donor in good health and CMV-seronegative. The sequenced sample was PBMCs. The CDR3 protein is CSVATNTEAFF. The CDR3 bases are TGCAGCGTTGCTACGAACACTGAAGCTTTCTTT.